This entry lists 10 T cell receptor beta chains sequenced from one sample in a study of CD8 T cells in Susac syndrome. With random hexamers, about 0.45 to 1 ug RNA was reverse transcribed. Using its own MiXCR run on the immunoSEQ multiplex PCR reads, TCRdb lists one record per CDR3 protein. Among about 200,000 distinct CDR3 sequences listed, 91% were seen once. Material: CD4+ T cells from PBMCs. The origin of the receptors is a human donor with Susac syndrome.

This clonotype was observed a few times. The CDR3 reads CASSAGTANTEAFF. In nucleotides, the CDR3 is TGTGCCAGCAGCGCAGGGACGGCGAACACTGAAGCTTTCTTT. V gene TRBV6-1 combines with J gene TRBJ1-1; possibly TRBD1 for D (5 bases). Germline CDR1 is MNHNS and CDR2 is SASEGT. Trimming removed 6 bases from V and 1 base from J, with 12 bases in between. This CDR3 region has 14 residues.

This clonotype was observed once. The chain joins TRBV11-2 to TRBJ1-2, with D possibly being TRBD1 (6 bases). Germline V gene lookup returns CDR1 SGHAT and CDR2 FQNNGV. This CDR3 contains 16 residues. The ends were cut back, 5 bases at V and 7 bases at J, with 23 bases in the middle. The chain's CDR3 is CASSPLQGSWGLGYTF. The CDR3, as DNA: TGTGCCAGCAGCCCCCTTCAGGGTTCATGGGGGCTTGGCTACACCTTC.

The chain joins TRBV7-9 to TRBJ2-2; no reliable D call. This CDR3 has 13 residues. Germline V gene sequence: CDR1 SEHNR, CDR2 FQNEAQ (reference sequence). V lost 5 bases, J lost 8 bases, and 12 bases lay in between. The DNA of the CDR3 is TGTGCCAGCAGCCCCTATTTGATAGGGGAGCTGTTTTTT. Translating it yields CASSPYLIGELFF.

The genes are TRBV20-1 and TRBJ1-2, with TRBD1 identical over 11 bases. Germline lookup yields CDR1 DFQATT and CDR2 SNEGSKA (reference sequence). The V gene end was trimmed by 0 bases and the J gene end by 10 bases; junction bases not matched to a gene: 7. CDR3 length: 14 amino acids. In nucleotides, the CDR3 is TGCAGTGCTAGAGAACCGGGACAGGGGGTAGCCTACACCTTC. This encodes CSAREPGQGVAYTF.

A single count supports this clonotype. CDR3 region: CASSETRGGTDTQYF. CDR3 coding DNA: TGTGCCAGCAGTGAAACGCGGGGGGGGACAGATACGCAGTATTTT. The rearrangement links TRBV6-1 to TRBJ2-3; 9 bases align to TRBD2. Trimming took 2 bases from V and 3 from J; bases not matched to a gene: 3. The length of the CDR3 is 15 residues. CDR1 is MNHNS, CDR2 SASEGT, per germline.

J is TRBJ1-1 and V is TRBV6-5; D is uncertain. V lost 1 base to trimming and J lost 1 base, with 13 bases between them. The V gene's germline CDR1 is MNHEY and CDR2 SVGAGI. The CDR3 is 16 residues long. CDR3 residues: CASSYLGIRGNTEAFF. In DNA form, the CDR3 reads TGTGCCAGCAGTTACTTGGGGATTCGGGGGAACACTGAAGCTTTCTTT.

The CDR3 DNA sequence: TGCGCCAGCAGCCAACCAGGTCTCCTGGGGGAAAAACTGTTTTTT. It codes for CASSQPGLLGEKLFF. The J gene is TRBJ1-4, the V gene TRBV4-1; no firm D call. The CDR3 totals 15 residues. CDR1 MGHRA and CDR2 YSYEKL come from the germline V gene. The V end was cut by 2 bases, the J end by 8 bases, with 15 bases between.

The chain couples TRBV3-1 to TRBJ2-3; 8 positions agree with TRBD1. This CDR3 contains 15 residues. With V trimmed by 3 bases and J by 4 bases, 6 bases remained unmatched. CDR1 LGHDT and CDR2 YNNKEL come from the germline V gene (reference sequence). The CDR3 DNA follows: TGTGCCAGCAGCCAGATGGACAGGGATGCAGATACGCAGTATTTT. It codes for CASSQMDRDADTQYF.

The V call is TRBV7-9, the J call TRBJ2-1; TRBD2 might be the D (5 bases). The germline gives CDR1 SEHNR, CDR2 FQNEAQ (reference sequence). The CDR3 is 14 amino acids. V lost 0 bases to trimming and J lost 5 bases, with 8 bases between them. In DNA form, the CDR3 reads TGTGCCAGCAGCTTAGCGAGGGCAGACAATGAGCAGTTCTTC. It is translated as CASSLARADNEQFF. Complete variable domain (other parts from reference TRBV7-9 and TRBJ2-1): DTGVSQNPRHKITKRGQNVTFRCDPISEHNRLYWYRQTLGQGPEFLTYFQNEAQLEKSRLLSDRFSAERPKGSFSTLEIQRTEQGDSAMYLCASSLARADNEQFFGPGTRLTVL.

V is TRBV18 and J is TRBJ1-1; 7 bases match TRBD1. Germline CDR1 and CDR2: KGHSH and LQKENI. Trimming took 3 bases from V and 5 from J; bases not matched to a gene: 9. The CDR3 has 15 residues. CDR3 sequence (DNA): TGTGCCAGCTCACCTAACAGGGGATTCGGGACTGAAGCTTTCTTT. It translates to CASSPNRGFGTEAFF. The full variable domain, with the rest looked up from reference TRBV18 and TRBJ1-1, is NAGVMQNPRHLVRRRGQEARLRCSPMKGHSHVYWYRQLPEEGLKFMVYLQKENIIDESGMPKERFSAEFPKEGPSILRIQQVVRGDSAAYFCASSPNRGFGTEAFFGQGTRLTVV.